The clone carrying this T cell receptor (beta chain) was recorded many times. The CDR3 runs to 14 residues. Trimming stripped 1 base from V and 0 bases from J, with 7 bases between. Germline V CDR1 and CDR2: SGHTA, FQGNSA. The source material, RNA transcripts, was used to amplify TCR beta CDR3 regions. The primer set for the first-round RT-PCR of the TCR CDR3 was HTBI. TCRdb passed the multiplex PCR reads through MiXCR, listing each CDR3 protein once. Of roughly 100,000 distinct CDR3 sequences in the sample, around 50% are singletons; the top ten hold 26%. This sample stems from a study of T cells in Graves' hyperthyroidism and ophthalmopathy. On the study more broadly: Peripheral blood sampling occurred at initial diagnosis, before any treatment.

It was uncontrolled infection, other autoimmune disease, pregnancy or lactation that excluded patients. Clinical symptoms, serum thyroxine, TRAb, thyroid ultrasound and orbital computed tomography informed diagnoses. Sequencing was carried out using blood. The receptor was isolated from a man in his forties with Graves' hyperthyroidism. The V call is TRBV7-2, the J call TRBJ2-7; D is ambiguous. CDR3 DNA: TGTGCCAGCAGCTTAGACGCAGCCTCCTACGAGCAGTACTTC. Encoded protein: CASSLDAASYEQYF.